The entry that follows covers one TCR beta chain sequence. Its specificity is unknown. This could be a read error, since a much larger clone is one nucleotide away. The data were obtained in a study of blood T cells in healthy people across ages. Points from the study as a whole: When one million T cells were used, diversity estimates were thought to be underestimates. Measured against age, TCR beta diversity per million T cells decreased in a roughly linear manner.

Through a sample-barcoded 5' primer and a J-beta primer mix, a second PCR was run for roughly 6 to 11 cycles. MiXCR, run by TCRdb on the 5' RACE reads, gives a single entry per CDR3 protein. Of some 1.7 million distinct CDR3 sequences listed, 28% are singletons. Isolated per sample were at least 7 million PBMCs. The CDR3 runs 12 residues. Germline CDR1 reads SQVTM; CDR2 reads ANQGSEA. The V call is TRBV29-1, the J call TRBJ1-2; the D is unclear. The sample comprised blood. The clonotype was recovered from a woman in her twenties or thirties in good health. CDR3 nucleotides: TGCGGCGCCGAAAGGGTCCGGGATGGCTACACCTTC. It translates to CGAERVRDGYTF.